The rows below give T cell receptor beta chains drawn from one sample of a study of neurological immune-mediated disorders. TCRdb reanalysed the 5' RACE reads using MiXCR and keeps one entry per CDR3 protein. Here the sample spans some 65,000 distinct CDR3 sequences, roughly 5.5% being singletons. Material: PBMCs. Receptor source: a woman in her thirties with multiple sclerosis. The CDR3 runs from the conserved cysteine through the conserved F or W. The order of the fields is clone size, J gene, V gene, D gene, CDR3 DNA, CDR3 protein. A D gene is named only where the DNA matches it firmly. Not every row has a clone size; where given, it reads once, few, many or a size class.

NA | TRBJ1-2 | TRBV28 | NA | TGTGCCAGCAGTTTCGGGAATGACTATGGCTACACCTTC | CASSFGNDYGYTF
NA | TRBJ1-1 | TRBV27 | TRBD1 | TGTGCCAGCAGCAAGGGACAGGGTTCCCTTGGAGCTTTCTTT | CASSKGQGSLGAFF
many | TRBJ2-7 | TRBV2 | NA | TGTGCCACCCACCAGGAGCGAAGCTCCTACGAGCAGTACTTC | CATHQERSSYEQYF
many | TRBJ2-3 | TRBV10-3 | TRBD1 | TGTGCCATCAGGGCGACAGGGGGCGGAGATACGCAGTATTTT | CAIRATGGGDTQYF
many | TRBJ2-1 | TRBV20-1 | NA | TGCAGTGCCGCAGTCGAGACCTACAATGAGCAGTTCTTC | CSAAVETYNEQFF
NA | TRBJ2-7 | TRBV20-1 | TRBD2 | TGCAGTGTTTCGAGCGGGAGTAGGGACGAGCAGTACTTC | CSVSSGSRDEQYF
few | TRBJ2-6 | TRBV27 | NA | TGTGCCAGCACTGCGCTTGTCAGCTCTGGGGCCAACGTCCTGACTTTC | CASTALVSSGANVLTF
many | TRBJ2-7 | TRBV20-1 | NA | TGCAGTGCTAGTAATCCGTACATGGGTATCTACGAGCAGTACTTC | CSASNPYMGIYEQYF
many | TRBJ2-3 | TRBV5-1 | TRBD1 | TGCGCCAGCCAAGGGACAGGGGGCCTTACGCAGTATTTT | CASQGTGGLTQYF
NA | TRBJ2-7 | TRBV20-1 | TRBD2 | TGCAGTGCTAGAGATCACGCAGCGGGGAGCTCCTACGAGCAGTACTTC | CSARDHAAGSSYEQYF
few | TRBJ1-6 | TRBV3-1 | TRBD1 | TGTGCCAGCAGCCACCGGGAAAGGGGGCCACCCCTCCACTTT | CASSHRERGPPLHF
many | TRBJ1-5 | TRBV27 | NA | TGTGCCAGCAGCTTTATAGGAAATCAGCCCCAGCATTTT | CASSFIGNQPQHF
many | TRBJ2-7 | TRBV27 | NA | TGTGCCAGCAGTCTCGGACATCCCGAGGAAGAGCAGTACTTC | CASSLGHPEEEQYF
many | TRBJ1-6 | TRBV20-1 | NA | TGCAGTGCTAGGCGTGTGGGCAATTCACCCCTCAACTTT | CSARRVGNSPLNF
medium-sized | TRBJ2-6 | TRBV20-1 | NA | TGCAGTGCGCCTCGTAGTTATATCTCTGGGGCCAACGTCCTGACTTTC | CSAPRSYISGANVLTF
many | TRBJ2-3 | TRBV20-1 | NA | TGCAGTGCCCACTCAGATACGCAGTATTTT | CSAHSDTQYF
many | TRBJ1-5 | TRBV10-3 | NA | TGTGCCATCAGTGACTTGCAGGGGATGGGTCAGCCCCAGCATTTT | CAISDLQGMGQPQHF
many | TRBJ2-3 | TRBV3-1 | TRBD2 | TGTGCCAGCAGCCAAGGGACAATAGCGGGGGACGCATATACGCAGTATTTT | CASSQGTIAGDAYTQYF
many | TRBJ2-2 | TRBV3-1 | NA | TGTGCCAGCAGCCACGAGACTAGGACCGGGGAGCTGTTTTTT | CASSHETRTGELFF
NA | TRBJ2-4 | TRBV10-2 | TRBD2 | TGCGCCAGCAGTGATCCCGGGGGGGGACATTCGAAAATTCAGTACTTC | CASSDPGGGHSKIQYF
NA | TRBJ2-7 | TRBV21-1 | NA | TGTGCCGTCACCGACTACGAGAGCTCCTACGAGCAGTACTTC | CAVTDYESSYEQYF
many | TRBJ1-2 | TRBV7-6 | NA | TGTGCCAGCGCCGCTTCGGGGGGCAGGGGAATAATTTATGGCTACACCTTC | CASAASGGRGIIYGYTF
many | TRBJ1-2 | TRBV6-5 | NA | TGTGCCAGCAGTTACTTAGGAGGACAACGAAGGGATGGCTACACCTTC | CASSYLGGQRRDGYTF
once | TRBJ2-1 | TRBV4-1 | NA | TGCGCCAGCAGCCAAGAGGGAAATGAGCAGTTCTTC | CASSQEGNEQFF
many | TRBJ2-1 | TRBV4-1 | TRBD2 | TGCGCCAGCAGCCCCAGCGGGGGGCGGGGGGACTACAATGAGCAGTTCTTC | CASSPSGGRGDYNEQFF